The 25 T cell receptor beta chains listed next were all sequenced from one sample in a study of post-analysis software for immune sequencing data. Broader study findings: The five TRBV segments detected at higher frequency in patients than in controls included TRBV5-6, TRBV5-1 and TRBV20-1.

The authors incorporated unique molecular identifiers into the TCR beta cDNA libraries. TCRdb processed the PCR reads anew with MiXCR; each CDR3 protein has one entry. The sample includes almost 700,000 distinct CDR3 sequences, 55% to 70% of them seen just once. No antigen is known for these receptors. Sequences were obtained from blood. The receptors here all came from a girl aged 2 to 10 with multiple sclerosis.

This clonotype occurred a few times. The chain links TRBV10-2 to TRBJ2-1, with unresolved D. This CDR3 region has 10 residues. The V and J ends lost 10 bases and 12 bases respectively, with 13 bases between them. Per germline, CDR1 WSHSY and CDR2 SAAADI. The CDR3 DNA reads TGCGCCACCCTGAGAACGGTGCAGTTCTTC. Translation: CATLRTVQFF.

With regard to this clonotype: Likely a read error: the CDR3 ends without its conserved phenylalanine or tryptophan. This rearrangement joins TRBV3-1 to TRBJ1-2; unclear D gene. The V end lost 5 bases, the J end lost 4 bases, and 5 bases lay between the germline ends. CDR1 is LGHDT and CDR2 is YNNKEL in the germline V gene (reference sequence). The CDR3 runs to 11 residues. CDR3 DNA: TGTGCCAGCAGCTTGGGCTATGGCTACACCCTC. Translating gives CASSLGYGYTL.

The rearrangement joins TRBV6-2 or TRBV6-3 to TRBJ2-1; D call uncertain. V gave up 7 bases and J gave up 9 bases, with 16 bases separating them. CDR1 MNHEY and CDR2 SVGEGT come from the germline V gene. This CDR3 comprises 13 residues. The CDR3 sequence: CASTTILRLEQFF. The DNA of the CDR3 is TGTGCCAGCACCACGATCTTGAGGCTTGAGCAGTTCTTC.

The rearrangement uses TRBV29-1 and TRBJ2-1, with D possibly TRBD1 on 5 matching bases. V was cut by 4 bases and J by 7 bases, with 23 bases left in between. The length of the CDR3 is 16 residues. Germline assignment: CDR1 SQVTM and CDR2 ANQGSEA. CDR3 DNA: TGCAGCGTTGTCTCCTACCCGGGTCCCAGGGATAATGAGCAGTTCTTC. It is translated as CSVVSYPGPRDNEQFF.

The V and J genes are TRBV29-1 and TRBJ2-5, with 12 bases fitting TRBD2. CDR3 length: 14 residues. From germline, CDR1 is SQVTM and CDR2 ANQGSEA. V trimming: 4 bases; J trimming: 4 bases; junction bases outside the gene matches: 4. The CDR3 nucleotides read TGCAGCGTTGGAGGACTAGCGGGAAGAGAGACCCAGTACTTC. Protein product: CSVGGLAGRETQYF. Supplemented by reference TRBV29-1 and TRBJ2-5, the full variable domain reads SAVISQKPSRDICQRGTSLTIQCQVDSQVTMMFWYRQQPGQSLTLIATANQGSEATYESGFVIDKFPISRPNLTFSTLTVSNMSPEDSSIYLCSVGGLAGRETQYFGPGTRLLVL.

This clonotype was found a few times. The CDR3 region has the DNA TGCAGTGCTGAGGGGCGGTACTCCTACAATGAGCAGTTCTTC. It yields the protein CSAEGRYSYNEQFF. V gene TRBV20-1 combines with J gene TRBJ2-1; D is tentatively TRBD1 or TRBD2 (5 bases each). V lost 5 bases and J 0 bases, leaving 11 bases between the germline ends. CDR1 is DFQATT, CDR2 SNEGSKA, per germline (reference sequence). The CDR3 contains 14 residues.

This clonotype showed up just a few times. One end of the junction fails to match germline, which may point to a read error. This chain uses TRBV7-6 with TRBJ2-5, with D maybe TRBD2 (5 bases). Germline V gives CDR1 SGHVS, CDR2 FNYEAQ. The CDR3 covers 15 residues. Written as DNA, the CDR3 is TGCGCCAGCAGCTTGGCCGGGGAGATACAAGAGACCCAGTACTTC. Amino acid sequence: CASSLAGEIQETQYF.

Turning to this clonotype: At one boundary the junction diverges from the germline segment, which might be a read error. V gene TRBV12-3 or TRBV12-4 combines with J gene TRBJ2-3; D gene ambiguous. The CDR3 is 12 amino acids. The CDR3: CASTLSTDTQYF. DNA of the CDR3: TGCGCCAGCACCCTGAGCACAGATACGCAGTATTTT.

The table lists this clonotype with a count of one. V usage is TRBV24-1 and J usage is TRBJ2-5; D is undetermined. The V end was cut by 1 base, the J end by 2 bases, with 7 bases between. Germline V gene sequence: CDR1 KGHDR, CDR2 SFDVKD. This CDR3 has 14 amino acids. The CDR3 DNA reads TGTGCCACCAGTGATTTATCTGTTCAAGAGACCCAGTACTTC. It yields the protein CATSDLSVQETQYF.

The rearrangement uses TRBV5-1 and TRBJ2-1, with unresolved D. The length of the CDR3 is 13 residues. Germline assignment: CDR1 SGHRS and CDR2 YFSETQ. V was clipped by 0 bases and J by 9 bases, with 10 bases between them. CDR3 sequence (DNA): TGCGCCAGCAGCTTGGATCCGGCCTCTGAGCAGTTCTTC. It codes for CASSLDPASEQFF.

This clonotype was seen a handful of times. This chain uses TRBV5-1 with TRBJ2-5; TRBD1 matches 10 bases. From germline, CDR1 is SGHRS and CDR2 YFSETQ. The CDR3 covers 16 residues. The J segment lost 4 bases and the V segment lost 2 bases, leaving 8 bases of the junction unmatched. The CDR3 bases are TGCGCCAGCAGCTTCGGGACAGGGGTTGGTGCAGAGACCCAGTACTTC. It is translated as CASSFGTGVGAETQYF.

The DNA of the CDR3 is TGTGCCAGCAGTGATGGGCTAGCGGTCTACGAGCAGTACTTC. Translated, it gives CASSDGLAVYEQYF. The chain joins TRBV2 to TRBJ2-7; TRBD2 aligns across 7 bases. CDR1 is SNHLY and CDR2 is FYNNEI in the germline V gene. The CDR3 has 14 residues. V lost 3 bases to trimming and J lost 3 bases; unmatched junction nucleotides: 5.

CDR3 in DNA: TGTGCCAGCAGGAGTGGGATAACTAGACGTCAGTTCTTC. Translated: CASRSGITRRQFF. The chain employs TRBV2 and TRBJ2-1; a possible D gene is TRBD2 (5 bases). This CDR3 is 13 amino acids long. With 6 bases removed from V and 13 bases from J, the gap between germline ends came to 19 bases. The V gene's germline CDR1 is SNHLY and CDR2 FYNNEI.

This clonotype has a handful of counts. The CDR3 coding sequence is TGTGCCAGCAGCTCGACAGGCGACCCCTACGAGCAGTACTTC. It translates to CASSSTGDPYEQYF. The chain joins TRBV12-3 or TRBV12-4 to TRBJ2-4; possible D gene TRBD1, 6 bases. The J call may be mistaken, given a closer DNA end match to TRBJ2-7. The CDR3 spans 14 residues.

V and J are TRBV29-1 and TRBJ2-5, with 8 bases aligning to TRBD2. CDR3 length equals 14 residues. Losses at the gene ends were 3 bases for V and 7 bases for J; bases not matched to a gene: 10. CDR1 is SQVTM and CDR2 is ANQGSEA in the germline V gene. The CDR3 spells CSVELKREFATQYF. In DNA form, the CDR3 reads TGCAGCGTTGAGCTTAAGCGGGAGTTTGCGACCCAGTACTTC.

The V gene is TRBV6-2 or TRBV6-3, the J gene TRBJ2-2; possibly TRBD1 for D (6 bases). The CDR3 runs 14 residues. The germline V gene has CDR1 MNHEY and CDR2 SVGEGT. The V end was cut by 8 bases, the J end by 6 bases, with 16 bases between. CDR3 sequence reads: CASLLQGKAGELFF. The CDR3 bases are TGTGCCAGCTTGTTACAGGGTAAAGCCGGGGAGCTGTTTTTT.

The V call is TRBV27, the J call TRBJ2-7; possible D gene TRBD2, 6 bases. The CDR3 consists of 17 residues. Trimming took off 2 bases at V and 7 bases at J, with 24 bases between the two ends. CDR1 MNHEY and CDR2 SMNVEV come from the germline V gene (reference sequence). The DNA for the CDR3 is TGTGCCAGCAGTTTAGGTCTTGGGGACTTCCCCCTAGGGGAGCAGTACTTC. Protein sequence: CASSLGLGDFPLGEQYF.

This chain connects TRBV4-2 to TRBJ1-2; TRBD1 agrees at 9 bases. CDR1 is LGHNA, CDR2 YNFKEQ, per germline. J gave up 8 bases and V 0 bases, and 10 bases lay outside the gene matches. The CDR3 has 16 amino acids. CDR3 nucleotide sequence: TGTGCCAGCAGCCAAGATCCCAAGACAGGGGGGAAGGGCTACACCTTC. This sequence encodes CASSQDPKTGGKGYTF.

Regarding this clonotype: One base away lies a much larger clone, so this may be a sequencing read error. V is TRBV4-2 and J is TRBJ2-5; tentatively, D is TRBD1 (6 bases). The germline V gene has CDR1 LGHNA and CDR2 YNFKEQ. The CDR3 totals 14 residues. CDR3 in DNA: TGTGTCAGCAGCCAAGTAGAGGGGGTAGAGACCCAGTACTTC. Translated, it gives CVSSQVEGVETQYF.

The chain recombines TRBV20-1 with TRBJ2-1; D is tentatively TRBD1 or TRBD2 (5 bases each). Trimming took off 8 bases at V and 12 bases at J, with 29 bases between the two ends. Germline V lookup: CDR1 DFQATT, CDR2 SNEGSKA (reference sequence). The CDR3 is made up of 15 amino acids. The CDR3 region is CSLGTPGIPAPRQFF. The CDR3, as DNA: TGCAGTTTGGGGACGCCGGGAATACCCGCCCCAAGGCAGTTCTTC.

V is TRBV5-1 and J is TRBJ2-7, with 8 bases aligning to TRBD2. Trimming removed 4 bases from V and 0 bases from J; junction bases left unmatched: 6. Germline CDR1 is SGHRS and CDR2 is YFSETQ. This CDR3 has 15 amino acids. In DNA form, the CDR3 reads TGCGCCAGCAGCCTCCTGACTAGCGCCTCCTACGAGCAGTACTTC. Protein product: CASSLLTSASYEQYF.

This clonotype was seen only once. This chain joins TRBV5-1 and TRBJ2-1; 10 bases are shared with TRBD1. In germline, CDR1 is SGHRS, CDR2 YFSETQ. The CDR3 is 15 residues long. J lost 8 bases, V lost 3 bases, and 8 bases had no gene match. The CDR3 region has the DNA TGCGCCAGCAGCTATCCGGGACAGGGGTCCGATGAGCAGTTCTTC. Residues: CASSYPGQGSDEQFF.

This chain joins TRBV10-3 and TRBJ2-7, with D maybe TRBD1 (5 bases). This CDR3 has 14 residues. The V and J ends lost 6 bases and 0 bases respectively, with 12 bases between them. The germline V gene has CDR1 ENHRY and CDR2 SYGVKD. The DNA of the CDR3 is TGTGCCATCAGGACCGACAGTTACTCCTACGAGCAGTACTTC. Protein: CAIRTDSYSYEQYF.

V is TRBV15 and J is TRBJ2-3, with a weak D call TRBD1 (6 bases). In germline, CDR1 is LNHNV, CDR2 YYDKDF (reference sequence). V shed 1 base and J shed 3 bases, with 11 bases lying between them. The CDR3 extends over 15 amino acids. For the CDR3, the DNA is TGTGCCACCAGCAGAGGTGGGCAGGGGACAGATACGCAGTATTTT. Encoded protein: CATSRGGQGTDTQYF.

Details on this clonotype: An end of the junction does not agree with germline; a read error may underlie this. The chain joins TRBV5-1 to TRBJ2-1; 7 bases match TRBD2. Germline assignment: CDR1 SGHRS and CDR2 YFSETQ. CDR3 length: 15 amino acids. In nucleotides, the CDR3 is TGCGCCAGCAGCTTGTCGTCGGGAGGTTACAAGGAGCAGTTCTTC. It translates to CASSLSSGGYKEQFF.